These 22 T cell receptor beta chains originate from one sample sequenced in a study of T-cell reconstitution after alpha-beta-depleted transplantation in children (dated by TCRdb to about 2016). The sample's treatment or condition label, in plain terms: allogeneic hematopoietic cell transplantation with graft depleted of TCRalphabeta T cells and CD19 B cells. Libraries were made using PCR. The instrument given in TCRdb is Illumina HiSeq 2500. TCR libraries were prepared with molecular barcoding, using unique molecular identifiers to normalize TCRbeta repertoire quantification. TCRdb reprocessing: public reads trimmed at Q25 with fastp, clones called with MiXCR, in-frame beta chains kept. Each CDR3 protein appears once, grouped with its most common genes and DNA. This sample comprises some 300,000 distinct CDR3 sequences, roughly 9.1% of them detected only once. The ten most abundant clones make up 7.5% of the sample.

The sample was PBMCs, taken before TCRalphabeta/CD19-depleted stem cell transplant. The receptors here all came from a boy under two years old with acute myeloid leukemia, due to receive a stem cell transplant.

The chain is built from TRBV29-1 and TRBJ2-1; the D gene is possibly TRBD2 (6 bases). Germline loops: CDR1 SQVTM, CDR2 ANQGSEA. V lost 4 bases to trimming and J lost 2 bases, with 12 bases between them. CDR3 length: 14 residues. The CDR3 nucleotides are TGCAGCGTTGGGAGGGCTGGAGCCTACAATGAGCAGTTCTTC. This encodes CSVGRAGAYNEQFF.

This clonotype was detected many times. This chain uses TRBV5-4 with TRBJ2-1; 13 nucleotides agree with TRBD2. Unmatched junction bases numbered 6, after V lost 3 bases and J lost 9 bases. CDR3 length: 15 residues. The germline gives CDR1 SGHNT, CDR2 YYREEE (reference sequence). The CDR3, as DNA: TGTGCCAGCAGCTCTGGACTAGCGGGAGTAGGTGAGCAGTTCTTC. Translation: CASSSGLAGVGEQFF.

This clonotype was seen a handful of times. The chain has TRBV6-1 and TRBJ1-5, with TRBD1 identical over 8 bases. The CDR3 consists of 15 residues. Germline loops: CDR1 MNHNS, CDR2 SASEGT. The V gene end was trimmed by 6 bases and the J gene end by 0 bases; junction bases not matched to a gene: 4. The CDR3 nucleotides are TGTGCCAGCAGATTTGACAGGGGTAGCAATCAGCCCCAGCATTTT. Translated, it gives CASRFDRGSNQPQHF.

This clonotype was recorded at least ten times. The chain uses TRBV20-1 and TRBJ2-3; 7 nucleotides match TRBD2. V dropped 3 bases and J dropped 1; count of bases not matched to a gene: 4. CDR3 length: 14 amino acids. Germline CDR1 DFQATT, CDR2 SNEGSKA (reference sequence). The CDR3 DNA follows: TGCAGTGCTAGCCTCGGACTAGGCACAGATACGCAGTATTTT. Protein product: CSASLGLGTDTQYF.

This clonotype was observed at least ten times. For the CDR3, the DNA is TGTGCCAGCAGTTTATGGCAAGGGGATGGCTACACCTTC. Encoded protein: CASSLWQGDGYTF. V is TRBV12-3 or TRBV12-4 and J is TRBJ1-2; D perhaps matches TRBD1 (5 bases). The ends were cut back, 2 bases at V and 6 bases at J, with 10 bases in the middle. The CDR3 runs 13 residues.

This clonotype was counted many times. CDR3 coding DNA: TGCAGCGCTACACTTCAAGGACGGTACAATGAGCAGTTCTTC. Its protein is CSATLQGRYNEQFF. The V call is TRBV29-1, the J call TRBJ2-1; D is undetermined. V lost 7 bases, J lost 4 bases, and 17 bases lay in between. CDR3 length: 14 residues. Germline CDR1 SQVTM, CDR2 ANQGSEA.

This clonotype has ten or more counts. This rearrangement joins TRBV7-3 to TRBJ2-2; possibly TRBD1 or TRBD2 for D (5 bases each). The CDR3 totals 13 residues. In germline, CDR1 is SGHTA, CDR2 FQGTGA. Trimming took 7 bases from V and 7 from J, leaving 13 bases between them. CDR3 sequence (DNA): TGTGCCAGCACCCTAAGTGGGGGCGGGGAGCTGTTTTTT. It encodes CASTLSGGGELFF.

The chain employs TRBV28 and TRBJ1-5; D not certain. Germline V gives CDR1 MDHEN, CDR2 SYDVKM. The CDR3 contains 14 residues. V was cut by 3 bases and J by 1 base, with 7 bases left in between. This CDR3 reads CASSFGESNQPQHF. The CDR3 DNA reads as TGTGCCAGCAGTTTTGGGGAGAGCAATCAGCCCCAGCATTTT.

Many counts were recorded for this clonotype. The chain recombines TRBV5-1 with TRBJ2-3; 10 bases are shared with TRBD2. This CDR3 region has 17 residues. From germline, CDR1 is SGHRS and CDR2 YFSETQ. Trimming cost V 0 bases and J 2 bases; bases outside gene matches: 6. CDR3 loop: CASSLGASGGPTDTQYF. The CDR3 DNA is TGCGCCAGCAGCTTGGGGGCTAGCGGGGGCCCCACAGATACGCAGTATTTT. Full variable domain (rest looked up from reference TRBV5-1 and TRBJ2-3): KAGVTQTPRYLIKTRGQQVTLSCSPISGHRSVSWYQQTPGQGLQFLFEYFSETQRNKGNFPGRFSGRQFSNSRSEMNVSTLELGDSALYLCASSLGASGGPTDTQYFGPGTRLTVL.

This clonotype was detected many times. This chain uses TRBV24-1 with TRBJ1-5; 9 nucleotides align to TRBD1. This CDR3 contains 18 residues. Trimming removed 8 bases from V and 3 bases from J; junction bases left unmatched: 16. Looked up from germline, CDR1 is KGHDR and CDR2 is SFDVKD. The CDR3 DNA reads TGTGCCACCAACGCCGGGACAGGGAGCAGTTGGGACAATCAGCCCCAGCATTTT. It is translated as CATNAGTGSSWDNQPQHF.

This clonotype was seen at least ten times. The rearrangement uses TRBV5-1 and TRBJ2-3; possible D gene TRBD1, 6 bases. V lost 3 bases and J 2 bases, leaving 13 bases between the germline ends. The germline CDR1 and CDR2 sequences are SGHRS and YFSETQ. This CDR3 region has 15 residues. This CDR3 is CASSWAGDPTDTQYF. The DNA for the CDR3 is TGCGCCAGCAGCTGGGCAGGGGACCCCACAGATACGCAGTATTTT.

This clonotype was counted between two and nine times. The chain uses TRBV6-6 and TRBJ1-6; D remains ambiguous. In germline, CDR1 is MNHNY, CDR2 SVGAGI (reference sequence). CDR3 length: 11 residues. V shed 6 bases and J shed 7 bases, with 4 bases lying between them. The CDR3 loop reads CASSNNSPLHF. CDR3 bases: TGTGCCAGCAGCAACAATTCACCCCTCCACTTT.

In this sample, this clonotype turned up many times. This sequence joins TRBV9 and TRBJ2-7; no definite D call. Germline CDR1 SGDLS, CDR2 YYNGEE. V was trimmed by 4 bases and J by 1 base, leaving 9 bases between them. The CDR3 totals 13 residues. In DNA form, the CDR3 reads TGTGCCAGCAGCCCCCACCGATCCTACGAGCAGTACTTC. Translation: CASSPHRSYEQYF.

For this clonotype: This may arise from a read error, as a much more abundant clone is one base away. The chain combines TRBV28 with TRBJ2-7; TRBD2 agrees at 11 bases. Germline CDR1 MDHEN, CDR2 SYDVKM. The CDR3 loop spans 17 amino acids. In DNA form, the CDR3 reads TGTGCCAGCAGTTTGGGACTAGCGGAGGCTGGGAACTACGAGCAGTGCTTC. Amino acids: CASSLGLAEAGNYEQCF.

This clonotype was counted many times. CDR3 in DNA: TGTGCCAGCAGTGCACAACCTCTGTTTCCAAGGATCATCTCCTACGAGCAGTACTTC. Translated, it gives CASSAQPLFPRIISYEQYF. This sequence joins TRBV6-1 and TRBJ2-7; D not certain. This CDR3 spans 19 amino acids. Per germline, CDR1 MNHNS and CDR2 SASEGT. Deletions cut 4 bases from V and 0 bases from J, with 25 bases between.

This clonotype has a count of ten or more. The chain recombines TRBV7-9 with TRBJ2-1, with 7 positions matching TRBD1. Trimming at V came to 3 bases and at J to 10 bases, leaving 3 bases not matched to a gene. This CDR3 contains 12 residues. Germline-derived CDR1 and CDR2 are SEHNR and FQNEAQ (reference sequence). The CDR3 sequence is CASSFPTGEQFF. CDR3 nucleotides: TGTGCCAGCAGCTTCCCGACAGGGGAGCAGTTCTTC. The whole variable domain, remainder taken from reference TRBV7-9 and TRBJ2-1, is DTGVSQNPRHKITKRGQNVTFRCDPISEHNRLYWYRQTLGQGPEFLTYFQNEAQLEKSRLLSDRFSAERPKGSFSTLEIQRTEQGDSAMYLCASSFPTGEQFFGPGTRLTVL.

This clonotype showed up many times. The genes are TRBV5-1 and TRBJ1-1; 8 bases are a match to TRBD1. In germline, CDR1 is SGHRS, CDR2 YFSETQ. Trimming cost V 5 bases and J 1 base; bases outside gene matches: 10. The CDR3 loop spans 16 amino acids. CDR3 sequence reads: CASRSGTGRRNTEAFF. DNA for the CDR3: TGCGCCAGCAGAAGTGGGACAGGTCGTCGGAACACTGAAGCTTTCTTT.

The CDR3 nucleotides read TGTGCCAGCAGTTTATGGGGATCACCCCTCCACTTT. It translates to CASSLWGSPLHF. V usage is TRBV27 and J usage is TRBJ1-6; D gene unclear. The V gene lost 1 base and the J gene lost 10 bases, with 5 bases spanning the gap. This CDR3 spans 12 amino acids. Germline assignment: CDR1 MNHEY and CDR2 SMNVEV (reference sequence).

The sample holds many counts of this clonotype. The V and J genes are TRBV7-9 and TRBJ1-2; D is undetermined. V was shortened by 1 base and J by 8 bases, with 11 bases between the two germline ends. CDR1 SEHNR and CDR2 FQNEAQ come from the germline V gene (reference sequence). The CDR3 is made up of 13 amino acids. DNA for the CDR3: TGTGCCAGCAGCTTAGGTGCATACGAGGGCTACACCTTC. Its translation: CASSLGAYEGYTF. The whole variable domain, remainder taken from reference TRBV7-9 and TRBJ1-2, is DTGVSQNPRHKITKRGQNVTFRCDPISEHNRLYWYRQTLGQGPEFLTYFQNEAQLEKSRLLSDRFSAERPKGSFSTLEIQRTEQGDSAMYLCASSLGAYEGYTFGSGTRLTVV.

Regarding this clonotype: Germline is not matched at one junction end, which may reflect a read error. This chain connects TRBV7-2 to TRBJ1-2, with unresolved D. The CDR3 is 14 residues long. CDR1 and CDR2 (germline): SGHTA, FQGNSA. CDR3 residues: CASTLAPLNYGYTF. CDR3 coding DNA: TGTGCCAGCACCTTAGCCCCCCTTAACTATGGCTACACCTTC.

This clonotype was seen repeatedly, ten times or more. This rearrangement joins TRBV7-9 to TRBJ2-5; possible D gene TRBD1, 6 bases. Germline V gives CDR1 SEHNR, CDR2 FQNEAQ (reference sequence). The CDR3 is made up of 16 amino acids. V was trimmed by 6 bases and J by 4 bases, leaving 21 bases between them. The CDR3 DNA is TGTGCCAGCAGAATTACGGACAGCCCGGACGGAGAGACCCAGTACTTC. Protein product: CASRITDSPDGETQYF.

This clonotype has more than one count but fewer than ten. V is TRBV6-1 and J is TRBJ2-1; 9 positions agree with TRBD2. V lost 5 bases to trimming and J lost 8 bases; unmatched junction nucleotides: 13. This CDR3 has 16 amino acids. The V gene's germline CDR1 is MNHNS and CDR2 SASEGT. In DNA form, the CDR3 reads TGTGCCAGCAGTACCCGGACTAGCGCGACCTCGGATGAGCAGTTCTTC. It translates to CASSTRTSATSDEQFF.